This T cell receptor (beta chain) was retrieved from a study of T cell responses to AZD1222 COVID-19 vaccine. Study-level information: Recipients boosted at about 4 weeks or about 12 weeks are pooled. Findings and limits, study-wide: Donors, mostly white British, included more females; clonal diversity was possibly underestimated. Researchers took repertoire samples only after the peak T cell response had come. Only six people who got AZD1222 tested seropositive at baseline.

Concerning this clone: What it recognizes is unknown.

Assay: immunoSEQ multiplex PCR; the TCRdb copy retains only in-frame clones and omits some. The sample has more than 85,000 clones, about 80% seen once. This CDR3 spans 14 amino acids. V shed 3 bases and J shed 0 bases, with 3 bases lying between them. Per the germline V gene, CDR1 is MNHEY and CDR2 is SVGEGT. This receptor was identified in an adult in good health. The chain is built from TRBV6-2 or TRBV6-3 and TRBJ2-6; D call uncertain. Material: peripheral blood, obtained on day 0 of AZD1222 vaccination. The CDR3 is CASSYFSGANVLTF. The DNA of the CDR3 is TGTGCCAGCAGTTATTTCTCTGGGGCCAACGTCCTGACTTTC.